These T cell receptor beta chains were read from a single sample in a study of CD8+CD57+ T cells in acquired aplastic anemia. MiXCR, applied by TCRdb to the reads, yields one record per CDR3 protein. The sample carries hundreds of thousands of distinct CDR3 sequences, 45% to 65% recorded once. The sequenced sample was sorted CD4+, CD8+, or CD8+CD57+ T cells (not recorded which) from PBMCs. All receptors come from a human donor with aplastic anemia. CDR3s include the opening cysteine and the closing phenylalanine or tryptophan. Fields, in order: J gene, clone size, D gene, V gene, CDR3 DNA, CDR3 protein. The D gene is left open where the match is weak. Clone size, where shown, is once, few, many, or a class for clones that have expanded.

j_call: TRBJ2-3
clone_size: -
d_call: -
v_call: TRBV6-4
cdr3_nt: TGTGCCAGCTCCACGAAGAGCACAGATACGCAGTATTTT
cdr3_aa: CASSTKSTDTQYF

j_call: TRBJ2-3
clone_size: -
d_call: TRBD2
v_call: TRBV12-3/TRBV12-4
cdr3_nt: TGTGCCAGTATTCTCTTTCTAGCGGGGGGCACAGATACGCAGTATTTT
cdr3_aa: CASILFLAGGTDTQYF

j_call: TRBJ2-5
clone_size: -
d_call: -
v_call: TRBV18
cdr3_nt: TGTGCCGGCTCCCCCCAGGGGCGGGGGACCCAAGAGACCCAGTACTTC
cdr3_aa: CAGSPQGRGTQETQYF

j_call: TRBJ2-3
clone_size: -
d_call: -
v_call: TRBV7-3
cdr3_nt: TGTGCCAGCAGAAACCCGGACAGCACAGATACGCAGTATTTT
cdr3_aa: CASRNPDSTDTQYF

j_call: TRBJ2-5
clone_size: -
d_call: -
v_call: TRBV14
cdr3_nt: TGTGCCAGCAGCCCCGGACTTCAGAGGGAGACCCAGTACTTC
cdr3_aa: CASSPGLQRETQYF

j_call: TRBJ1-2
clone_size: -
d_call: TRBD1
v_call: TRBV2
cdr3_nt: TGTGCCAGCATTCATGACAGGGGTTTGTGTGGCTACACCTTC
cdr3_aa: CASIHDRGLCGYTF

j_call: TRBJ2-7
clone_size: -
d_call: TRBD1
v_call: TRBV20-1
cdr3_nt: TGCAGTGCTAGAGACCGACAGGGGGGATACGAGCAGTACTTC
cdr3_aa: CSARDRQGGYEQYF

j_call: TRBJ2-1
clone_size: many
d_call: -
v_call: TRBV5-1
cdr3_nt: TGCGCCAGCAGCTTGAGGGGAGTTAACAATGAGCAGTTCTTC
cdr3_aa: CASSLRGVNNEQFF

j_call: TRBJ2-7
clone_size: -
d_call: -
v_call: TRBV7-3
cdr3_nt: TGTGCCAGCAGCTTAATGGCCAGGGGATCTGGCGAGCAGTACTTC
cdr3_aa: CASSLMARGSGEQYF

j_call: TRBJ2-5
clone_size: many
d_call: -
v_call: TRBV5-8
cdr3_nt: TGTGCCAGCAGCTTGTCTTACAGCTTTAGGGAGACCCAGTACTTC
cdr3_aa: CASSLSYSFRETQYF

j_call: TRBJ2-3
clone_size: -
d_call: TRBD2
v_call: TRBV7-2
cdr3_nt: TGTGCCAGCAGCTTAAGGACTAGAGGGAGCGATGAGCAGTATTTT
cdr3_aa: CASSLRTRGSDEQYF

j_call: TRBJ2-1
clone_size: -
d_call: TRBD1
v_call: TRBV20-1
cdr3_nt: TGCAGTGCTCCAGCCAGGGGGCGGTACAATGAGCAGTTCTTC
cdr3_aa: CSAPARGRYNEQFF

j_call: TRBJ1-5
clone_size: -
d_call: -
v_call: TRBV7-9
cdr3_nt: TGTGCCAGCAGCCCCCCGGACCAGCCCCAGCATTTT
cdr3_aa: CASSPPDQPQHF

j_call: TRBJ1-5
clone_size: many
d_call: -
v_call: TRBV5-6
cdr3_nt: TGTGCCAGCAGCTTGGGGCAACAGCCCCAGCATTTT
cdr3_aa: CASSLGQQPQHF

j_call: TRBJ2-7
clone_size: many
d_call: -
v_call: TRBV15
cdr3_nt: TGTGCCACCAGCAGAGCGGGACATGGAGACTACGAGCAGTACTTC
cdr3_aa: CATSRAGHGDYEQYF

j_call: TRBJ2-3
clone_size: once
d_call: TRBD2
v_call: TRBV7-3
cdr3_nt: TGTGCCAGCAGCATCGGGACTAGCGGGGGCCAAGATACGCAGTATTTT
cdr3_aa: CASSIGTSGGQDTQYF

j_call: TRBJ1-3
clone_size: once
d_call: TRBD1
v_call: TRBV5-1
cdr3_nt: TGCGCCAGCACCTCCGGGACAGGACTACAGGGTTCTGGAAACACCATATATTTT
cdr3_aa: CASTSGTGLQGSGNTIYF

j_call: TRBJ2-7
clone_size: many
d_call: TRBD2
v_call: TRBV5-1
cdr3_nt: TGCGCCAGCAGACTAGGACTAGCGCCCTCCTACGAGCAGTACTTC
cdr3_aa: CASRLGLAPSYEQYF

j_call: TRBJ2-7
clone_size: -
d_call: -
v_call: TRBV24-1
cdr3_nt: TGTGCCGCCAGTGGCTTGGGGAGGGACAGTGGACACGAGCAGTACTTC
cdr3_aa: CAASGLGRDSGHEQYF